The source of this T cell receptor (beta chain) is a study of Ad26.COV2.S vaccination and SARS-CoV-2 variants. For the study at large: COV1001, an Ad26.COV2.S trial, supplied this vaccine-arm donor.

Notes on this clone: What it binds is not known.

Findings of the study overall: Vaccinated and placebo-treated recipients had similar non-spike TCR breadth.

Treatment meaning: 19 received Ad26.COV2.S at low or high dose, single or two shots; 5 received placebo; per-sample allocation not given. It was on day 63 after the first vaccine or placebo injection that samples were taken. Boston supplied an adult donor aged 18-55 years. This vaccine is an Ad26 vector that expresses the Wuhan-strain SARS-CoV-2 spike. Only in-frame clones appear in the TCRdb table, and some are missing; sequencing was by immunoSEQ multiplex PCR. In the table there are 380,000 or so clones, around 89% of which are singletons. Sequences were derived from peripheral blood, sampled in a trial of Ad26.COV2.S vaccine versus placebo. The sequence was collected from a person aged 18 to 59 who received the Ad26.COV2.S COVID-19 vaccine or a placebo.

The CDR3 reads CATSDPGTGDQPQHF. The CDR3 DNA is TGTGCCACCAGTGACCCCGGGACAGGGGATCAGCCCCAGCATTTT. The V call is TRBV24-1, the J call TRBJ1-5, with TRBD1 matching 10 bases. V lost 4 bases, J lost 5 bases, and 4 bases stayed unmatched. The V gene's germline CDR1 is KGHDR and CDR2 SFDVKD. This CDR3 contains 15 residues.